This T cell receptor (beta chain) was sequenced for a study of CD8 T cells in ankylosing spondylitis. On this clonotype itself: Its antigen is currently unknown.

In TCRdb, the 5' RACE reads were re-called with MiXCR into one record per CDR3 protein. The sample lists tens of thousands of distinct CDR3 sequences; approximately 9.6% were seen once. General study results and limits: The study identified a TCR beta motif of under ten highly homologous variants that appeared characteristic of ankylosing spondylitis blood.

Specimen: blood, either unsorted or a sorted T cell fraction (not recorded which). This clonotype was obtained from a male donor with ankylosing spondylitis.

This CDR3 is CASSQEDRGISPLHF. In DNA form, the CDR3 reads TGTGCCAGCAGCCAAGAAGACAGGGGGATTTCACCCCTCCACTTT. The chain is built from TRBV14 and TRBJ1-6; TRBD1 aligns across 9 bases. Per the germline V gene, CDR1 is SGHDN and CDR2 is FVKESK. V was pared by 0 bases and J by 9 bases, with 3 bases of the junction left unmatched. This CDR3 region has 15 residues.